These 19 T cell receptor beta chains were all obtained from the same sample, sequenced in a study of shared clonotypes between healthy human individuals. This table comes from immunoSEQ multiplex PCR, and its TCRdb copy is limited to in-frame clones, with some not included. The sample consists of around 1.6 million clones, approximately 98% of them appearing once. Source material: naive CD4+ T cells sorted from blood. The sample's subset: CD45RA+ positively selected. The receptors come from a man under 40 in good health.

Concerning this clone: The sample carries other DNA sequences with the same CDR3. The chain employs TRBV18 and TRBJ2-7, with a weak D call TRBD1 (5 bases). The CDR3 runs to 14 residues. Germline V gene sequence: CDR1 KGHSH, CDR2 LQKENI. Trimming pared 0 bases from V and 2 bases from J, leaving 8 bases between. Written as DNA, the CDR3 is TGTGCCAGCTCACCACCCCAGGGCGCCTACGAGCAGTACTTC. Residues: CASSPPQGAYEQYF.

On this clone itself: The sample carries other DNA sequences with the same CDR3. CDR3 nucleotides: TGTGCCAGTAGTATAGGGCAGAGCTCCTACAATGAGCAGTTCTTC. It is translated as CASSIGQSSYNEQFF. The chain joins TRBV19 to TRBJ2-1, with D uncertain. Germline CDR1 reads LNHDA; CDR2 reads SQIVND (reference sequence). CDR3 length: 15 residues. V was shortened by 1 base and J by 0 bases, with 7 bases between the two germline ends.

The chain has TRBV10-1 and TRBJ2-7, with 9 bases aligning to TRBD1. J was trimmed by 1 base and V by 8 bases; bases with no gene match: 6. Germline V gene sequence: CDR1 WNHNN, CDR2 SYGVQD (reference sequence). This CDR3 has 14 amino acids. The CDR3 here is CASLDRGSSYEQYF. The CDR3 nucleotides are TGCGCCAGCCTGGACAGGGGATCTTCCTACGAGCAGTACTTC.

J is TRBJ2-6 and V is TRBV5-4, with D possibly being TRBD1 (5 bases). There are 16 residues in the CDR3. The germline V gene encodes CDR1 SGHNT and CDR2 YYREEE (reference sequence). CDR3: CVAQGQGRSGANVLTF. CDR3 in DNA: TGTGTCGCTCAGGGCCAGGGTAGGTCTGGGGCCAACGTCCTGACTTTC.

The V call is TRBV7-8, the J call TRBJ2-5; unclear D gene. Germline CDR1 SGHVS, CDR2 FQNEAQ. Deletions cut 5 bases from V and 5 bases from J, with 12 bases between. The CDR3 sequence is 13 residues long. The CDR3 bases are TGTGCCAGCAGCCCAACCGTAGGGGAGACCCAGTACTTC. This codes for CASSPTVGETQYF.

This chain uses TRBV6-5 with TRBJ1-4; 8 bases align to TRBD1. Germline lookup yields CDR1 MNHEY and CDR2 SVGAGI. This CDR3 comprises 13 residues. The junction had 4 bases not matched to a gene; V was cut back by 6 bases and J by 7 bases. The CDR3 DNA reads TGTGCCAGCAGGACAGGGGCCCGTGAAAAACTGTTTTTT. Translation: CASRTGAREKLFF.

The rearrangement links TRBV18 to TRBJ2-7, with TRBD2 matching over 10 bases. In germline, CDR1 is KGHSH, CDR2 LQKENI. This CDR3 has 14 residues. Losses at the gene ends were 6 bases for V and 2 bases for J; bases not matched to a gene: 4. This CDR3 reads CASSQREGPYEQYF. The DNA of the CDR3 is TGTGCCAGCTCGCAGCGGGAGGGGCCCTACGAGCAGTACTTC.

This chain connects TRBV21-1 to TRBJ2-3; the table's D call, TRBD2, has no DNA check behind it. TRBV21-1 is a listed pseudogene. The CDR3 totals 16 residues. The CDR3 nucleotides read TGTGCCAGCAGGACTAGCGGGAGGGCTTGCACAGATACGCAGTATTTT. Translation: CASRTSGRACTDTQYF.

The V gene is TRBV28, the J gene TRBJ2-7, with 8 nucleotides matching TRBD2. Germline-derived CDR1 and CDR2 are MDHEN and SYDVKM. The CDR3 runs to 14 residues. Trimming cost V 0 bases and J 3 bases; bases outside gene matches: 1. CDR3 residues: CASSLWTSDYEQYF. CDR3 nucleotides: TGTGCCAGCAGTTTATGGACTAGCGACTACGAGCAGTACTTC.

The gene calls are TRBV29-1 and TRBJ2-3; D may be TRBD2 (6 bases). V was cut by 4 bases and J by 6 bases, with 14 bases left in between. There are 13 residues in the CDR3. CDR1 is SQVTM, CDR2 ANQGSEA, per germline. The CDR3 loop reads CSVGTTLTDTQYF. CDR3 in DNA: TGCAGCGTTGGGACTACCTTAACGGATACGCAGTATTTT.

The chain couples TRBV28 to TRBJ2-7; TRBD2 matches 11 bases. The V and J ends lost 5 bases and 3 bases, in that order; junction bases with no gene match: 12. CDR1 and CDR2 from the germline V gene are MDHEN and SYDVKM. The CDR3 consists of 17 residues. CDR3 in DNA: TGTGCCAGCAGTCCCCTAAGACTAGCGGGAACGGTCTACGAGCAGTACTTC. Its protein is CASSPLRLAGTVYEQYF.

This clone appeared a single time. The genes are TRBV19 and TRBJ1-5, with D unresolved. The CDR3 contains 13 residues. CDR1 LNHDA and CDR2 SQIVND come from the germline V gene (reference sequence). V was cut by 3 bases and J by 7 bases, with 10 bases left in between. This CDR3 is CASSILEAQPQHF. The DNA for the CDR3 is TGTGCCAGTAGTATTCTAGAGGCGCAGCCCCAGCATTTT.

CDR3 loop: CASSQSLRGTEAFF. The CDR3 coding sequence is TGCGCCAGCAGCCAGTCACTCCGGGGCACTGAAGCTTTCTTT. The genes are TRBV4-1 and TRBJ1-1; D unresolved. The CDR3 totals 14 residues. V shed 3 bases and J shed 4 bases, with 12 bases lying between them. CDR1 MGHRA and CDR2 YSYEKL come from the germline V gene.

V usage is TRBV6-5 and J usage is TRBJ1-2; no clear D. Germline CDR1 reads MNHEY; CDR2 reads SVGAGI. The CDR3 totals 12 residues. V was clipped by 6 bases and J by 5 bases, with 10 bases between them. DNA of the CDR3: TGTGCCAGCAGCCCTAGACGATATGGCTACACCTTC. Translation: CASSPRRYGYTF.

This chain connects TRBV28 to TRBJ1-5; no definite D call. With 5 bases removed from V and 0 bases from J, the gap between germline ends came to 11 bases. Per germline, CDR1 MDHEN and CDR2 SYDVKM. The CDR3 spans 15 residues. DNA for the CDR3: TGTGCCAGCAGTACCGTCGGGGTTAGCAATCAGCCCCAGCATTTT. Translating it yields CASSTVGVSNQPQHF.

This clone was recorded only once. The sample carries other DNA sequences with the same CDR3. Here the CDR3 reads CATSRGGTYGYTF. The DNA of the CDR3 is TGTGCCACCAGCAGAGGTGGGACTTATGGCTACACCTTC. This chain connects TRBV15 to TRBJ1-2, with D possibly matching TRBD1 (5 bases). V was cut by 1 base and J by 5 bases, with 8 bases left in between. Germline V gene lookup returns CDR1 LNHNV and CDR2 YYDKDF (reference sequence). This CDR3 has 13 amino acids.

The genes are TRBV18 and TRBJ2-7, with D perhaps matching TRBD1 or TRBD2 (5 bases each). The length of the CDR3 is 13 residues. The ends were cut back, 4 bases at V and 6 bases at J, with 13 bases in the middle. Germline lookup yields CDR1 KGHSH and CDR2 LQKENI. DNA of the CDR3: TGTGCCAGCTCACTTACGGGACGGTCCGAGCAGTACTTC. Protein sequence: CASSLTGRSEQYF.

The chain couples TRBV9 to TRBJ2-1; 13 positions agree with TRBD2. This CDR3 has 20 residues. Germline CDR1 and CDR2: SGDLS and YYNGEE. The V segment lost 4 bases and the J segment 6 bases; nucleotides outside the gene matches: 19. The CDR3: CASSRSPTGRTSGSLNEQFF. The CDR3 nucleotides read TGTGCCAGCAGCCGTAGTCCGACAGGGAGGACTAGCGGGAGCCTCAATGAGCAGTTCTTC.

This chain links TRBV14 with TRBJ2-3; 8 bases align to TRBD1. The CDR3 is 16 amino acids. Losses at the gene ends were 4 bases for V and 2 bases for J; bases not matched to a gene: 8. Germline CDR1 reads SGHDN; CDR2 reads FVKESK. The CDR3 reads CASSLTGAPHTDTQYF. Here the CDR3 DNA reads TGTGCCAGCAGCCTGACAGGGGCCCCCCACACAGATACGCAGTATTTT.